Listed here are 25 T cell receptor beta chains from one sample, sequenced in a study of technical replicates of blood from a few donors. Repertoires were generated with immunoSEQ multiplex PCR, while TCRdb's copy carries only in-frame clones and drops some. In the table there are over 80,000 clones, around 96% of which are singletons. The sample taken for sequencing was T cells isolated from PBMCs. The source of these receptors is a human donor in good health.

The V and J genes are TRBV5-4 and TRBJ2-5, with a possible D match to TRBD1 (6 bases). The germline CDR1 and CDR2 sequences are SGHNT and YYREEE (reference sequence). The CDR3 consists of 13 residues. The V gene lost 2 bases and the J gene lost 5 bases, with 10 bases spanning the gap. The CDR3, as DNA: TGTGCCAGCAGCTTTTGGGGGCCCGAGACCCAGTACTTC. Encoded protein: CASSFWGPETQYF.

The chain combines TRBV14 with TRBJ2-7, with TRBD2 matching 8 bases. J gave up 4 bases and V 5 bases, and 4 bases lay outside the gene matches. The CDR3 totals 13 residues. Germline V lookup: CDR1 SGHDN, CDR2 FVKESK. CDR3 residues: CASSIAGKYEQYF. The CDR3 bases are TGTGCCAGCAGCATAGCGGGAAAATACGAGCAGTACTTC.

The chain is built from TRBV5-1 and TRBJ2-7, with TRBD1 identical over 7 bases. Germline CDR1 is SGHRS and CDR2 is YFSETQ. The CDR3 sequence is 13 residues long. V lost 5 bases to trimming and J lost 2 bases; unmatched junction nucleotides: 4. In nucleotides, the CDR3 is TGCGCCAGCAGTGAAGGGACAGCCTACGAGCAGTACTTC. It translates to CASSEGTAYEQYF.

This chain links TRBV7-9 with TRBJ1-2, with 7 bases matching TRBD1. Looked up from germline, CDR1 is SEHNR and CDR2 is FQNEAQ (reference sequence). V lost 4 bases, J lost 3 bases, and 8 bases stayed unmatched. The CDR3 sequence is 15 residues long. The CDR3: CASSSTSGTDYGYTF. CDR3 in DNA: TGTGCCAGCAGCTCCACCTCCGGGACAGACTATGGCTACACCTTC. Based on the CDR3 plus reference TRBV7-9 and TRBJ1-2, the full variable domain is DTGVSQNPRHKITKRGQNVTFRCDPISEHNRLYWYRQTLGQGPEFLTYFQNEAQLEKSRLLSDRFSAERPKGSFSTLEIQRTEQGDSAMYLCASSSTSGTDYGYTFGSGTRLTVV.

This clone appeared a single time. The chain uses TRBV11-2 and TRBJ2-1; 7 nucleotides agree with TRBD2. Germline V gene lookup returns CDR1 SGHAT and CDR2 FQNNGV. There are 14 residues in the CDR3. V was pared by 1 base and J by 3 bases, with 0 bases of the junction left unmatched. The CDR3 spells CASSLGTSYNEQFF. The CDR3 DNA is TGTGCCAGCAGCTTAGGGACTAGCTACAATGAGCAGTTCTTC.

This sequence joins TRBV27 and TRBJ2-3; 10 positions agree with TRBD2. Germline V lookup: CDR1 MNHEY, CDR2 SMNVEV (reference sequence). The CDR3 length is 15 residues. The V gene end was trimmed by 3 bases and the J gene end by 2 bases; junction bases not matched to a gene: 2. The CDR3 region has the DNA TGTGCCAGCAGTTTTAGCGGGAGGTACACAGATACGCAGTATTTT. The encoded protein is CASSFSGRYTDTQYF.

The J gene is TRBJ2-1, the V gene TRBV13; D is perhaps TRBD2 (6 bases). The CDR3 length is 12 residues. Germline assignment: CDR1 PRHDT and CDR2 FYEKMQ (reference sequence). Trimming removed 7 bases from V and 8 bases from J, with 12 bases in between. CDR3 residues: CASTRLDHEQFF. Written as DNA, the CDR3 is TGTGCCAGCACCAGACTAGACCATGAGCAGTTCTTC.

The rearrangement uses TRBV7-6 and TRBJ2-3, with a weak D call TRBD2 (7 bases). Per germline, CDR1 SGHVS and CDR2 FNYEAQ. V was trimmed by 3 bases and J by 6 bases, leaving 13 bases between them. The CDR3 runs to 14 residues. The CDR3 sequence: CASSFAGAVDTQYF. In nucleotides, the CDR3 is TGTGCCAGCAGCTTTGCGGGGGCGGTGGATACGCAGTATTTT.

This chain links TRBV27 with TRBJ1-5; the D is unclear. Trimming removed 2 bases at V and 7 bases at J, with 12 bases between. The CDR3 totals 14 residues. CDR1 is MNHEY, CDR2 SMNVEV, per germline (reference sequence). The chain's CDR3 is CASSLPGSGQPQHF. The CDR3 DNA reads TGTGCCAGCAGTTTACCGGGATCGGGACAGCCCCAGCATTTT.

CDR3 residues: CAISDSGGNQPQHF. Here the CDR3 DNA reads TGTGCCATCAGTGACAGCGGGGGCAATCAGCCCCAGCATTTT. This chain connects TRBV10-3 to TRBJ1-5; D gene uncertain. Germline lookup yields CDR1 ENHRY and CDR2 SYGVKD. CDR3 length: 14 amino acids. V lost 3 bases to trimming and J lost 2 bases, with 8 bases between them.

V is TRBV4-3 and J is TRBJ2-4, with D possibly being TRBD2 (5 bases). The germline V gene has CDR1 LGHNA and CDR2 YSLEER. Trimming stripped 1 base from V and 7 bases from J, with 14 bases between. The CDR3 contains 15 residues. The CDR3 DNA is TGCGCCAGCAGCCAAGTAATGGGGTCGGGGAACATTCAGTACTTC. It is translated as CASSQVMGSGNIQYF.

The chain employs TRBV4-1 and TRBJ2-2; 14 positions match TRBD2. Germline lookup yields CDR1 MGHRA and CDR2 YSYEKL. CDR3 length: 18 residues. Germline trimming cut 4 bases from V and 4 bases from J; bases unmatched to any gene: 8. In DNA, the CDR3 is TGCGCCAGCAGCCTCCTGACTAGCGGGAGGGCCGGCACCGGGGAGCTGTTTTTT. Amino acids: CASSLLTSGRAGTGELFF.

The rearrangement joins TRBV5-6 to TRBJ2-1, with 8 bases aligning to TRBD1. Germline lookup yields CDR1 SGHDT and CDR2 YYEEEE. The CDR3 has 17 residues. V lost 4 bases to trimming and J lost 7 bases; unmatched junction nucleotides: 16. CDR3 residues: CASSDWTGRQVWNEQFF. Written as DNA, the CDR3 is TGTGCCAGCAGCGACTGGACAGGGAGACAAGTTTGGAATGAGCAGTTCTTC. Using reference TRBV5-6 and TRBJ2-1 for the parts outside the CDR3, the full variable domain is DAGVTQSPTHLIKTRGQQVTLRCSPKSGHDTVSWYQQALGQGPQFIFQYYEEEERQRGNFPDRFSGHQFPNYSSELNVNALLLGDSALYLCASSDWTGRQVWNEQFFGPGTRLTVL.

The V call is TRBV5-5, the J call TRBJ2-2; 7 bases map to TRBD2. After removal of 3 bases from V and 0 bases from J, the junction contained 5 bases not matched to a gene. This CDR3 is built from 16 residues. Looked up from germline, CDR1 is SGHKS and CDR2 is YYEKEE (reference sequence). The CDR3 reads CASSWQAGTNTGELFF. CDR3 DNA: TGTGCCAGCAGCTGGCAAGCGGGAACGAACACCGGGGAGCTGTTTTTT. The variable domain in full, with the rest retrieved from reference TRBV5-5 and TRBJ2-2, is DAGVTQSPTHLIKTRGQQVTLRCSPISGHKSVSWYQQVLGQGPQFIFQYYEKEERGRGNFPDRFSARQFPNYSSELNVNALLLGDSALYLCASSWQAGTNTGELFFGEGSRLTVL.

The rearrangement links TRBV5-4 to TRBJ1-1; D not resolved. The V end lost 3 bases, the J end lost 3 bases, and 9 bases lay between the germline ends. The CDR3 loop spans 13 amino acids. Germline lookup yields CDR1 SGHNT and CDR2 YYREEE (reference sequence). CDR3 region: CASSSNTYTEAFF. The CDR3 DNA reads as TGTGCCAGCAGCTCAAACACATACACTGAAGCTTTCTTT.

This clone was detected only once. This chain joins TRBV4-2 and TRBJ2-6; 12 nucleotides line up with TRBD1. The CDR3 is 17 amino acids. V shed 4 bases and J 2 bases; nucleotides not matched to a gene: 3. Germline assignment: CDR1 LGHNA and CDR2 YNFKEQ. Here the CDR3 reads CASSLGTGGAGANVLTF. CDR3 DNA sequence: TGTGCCAGCAGCCTCGGGACAGGGGGCGCTGGGGCCAACGTCCTGACTTTC.

The V gene is TRBV9, the J gene TRBJ2-1; TRBD2 agrees at 10 bases. V trimming: 0 bases; J trimming: 7 bases; junction bases outside the gene matches: 10. Germline V gene lookup returns CDR1 SGDLS and CDR2 YYNGEE. The CDR3 runs to 17 residues. CDR3 in amino acids: CASSVGVGAGGMNEQFF. The CDR3 DNA follows: TGTGCCAGCAGCGTAGGGGTAGGAGCGGGAGGGATGAATGAGCAGTTCTTC.

This chain joins TRBV6-5 and TRBJ2-1; TRBD2 matches 12 bases. This CDR3 spans 15 amino acids. The V and J ends lost 7 bases and 9 bases, in that order; junction bases with no gene match: 10. Germline V gene lookup returns CDR1 MNHEY and CDR2 SVGAGI. CDR3 region: CASTLTSGSASEQFF. DNA of the CDR3: TGTGCCAGCACCCTGACTAGCGGGAGTGCAAGTGAGCAGTTCTTC.

The V gene is TRBV6-4, the J gene TRBJ1-2, with TRBD1 matching over 8 bases. This CDR3 has 13 residues. V gave up 3 bases and J gave up 9 bases; unmatched junction bases: 6. Per germline, CDR1 MRHNA and CDR2 SNTAGT. Here the CDR3 reads CASSDRTGGSYTF. The CDR3 DNA is TGTGCCAGCAGTGATCGAACAGGGGGGAGCTACACCTTC.

V gene TRBV19 combines with J gene TRBJ1-2; unclear D gene. V was cut by 1 base and J by 6 bases, with 15 bases left in between. The CDR3 is 15 residues long. Germline V gene lookup returns CDR1 LNHDA and CDR2 SQIVND (reference sequence). The CDR3 DNA reads TGTGCCAGTAGTATAGGCGAGGGCCGTAGCGATGGCTACACCTTC. This gives the protein CASSIGEGRSDGYTF.

This chain joins TRBV30 and TRBJ2-3, with D tentatively TRBD1 (6 bases). V dropped 2 bases and J dropped 6 bases, with 12 bases sitting between them. This CDR3 contains 13 residues. Germline V gene data show CDR1 as GTSNPN and CDR2 as SVGIG (reference sequence). The CDR3 loop is CAWSQGPVDTQYF. The CDR3, as DNA: TGTGCCTGGAGTCAGGGGCCCGTGGATACGCAGTATTTT.

J is TRBJ1-3 and V is TRBV5-1; 9 nucleotides agree with TRBD1. Germline CDR1 and CDR2: SGHRS and YFSETQ. J lost 2 bases, V lost 4 bases, and 7 bases had no gene match. CDR3 size: 16 residues. This CDR3 is CASSLSGTGPGNTIYF. The CDR3 DNA reads TGCGCCAGCAGCCTCTCCGGGACAGGGCCTGGAAACACCATATATTTT.

The chain links TRBV19 to TRBJ1-2; D not certain. CDR3 length: 13 amino acids. V lost 4 bases and J lost 4, with 10 bases in between. In germline, CDR1 is LNHDA, CDR2 SQIVND (reference sequence). The DNA for the CDR3 is TGTGCCAGTAGTAACCGGGAGTTCTATGGCTACACCTTC. Residues: CASSNREFYGYTF.

The chain joins TRBV1 to TRBJ1-4. TRBV1 is noted as a pseudogene. This CDR3 has 13 residues. The CDR3 sequence is CTSSQGGDEKLFF. CDR3 coding DNA: TGCACCAGCAGCCAAGGGGGGGATGAAAAACTGTTTTTT.

The chain uses TRBV6-5 and TRBJ2-3; 7 bases map to TRBD1. Trimming took 6 bases from V and 1 from J; bases not matched to a gene: 7. This CDR3 is built from 15 residues. Germline V gene sequence: CDR1 MNHEY, CDR2 SVGAGI. Written as DNA, the CDR3 is TGTGCCAGCAGATGGACAGGCGGTGGCACAGATACGCAGTATTTT. Its translation is CASRWTGGGTDTQYF.